This entry concerns a single TCR beta chain. What it recognizes is unknown. PCR involved 60 Vbeta and 13 Jbeta primers. The table came from immunoSEQ multiplex PCR; TCRdb's copy has only in-frame clones and leaves some out. The data contain 99,000 or so clones, 70% to 75% of them seen just once; the ten biggest clones take up 1% to 1.5%. With 4 bases removed from V and 0 bases from J, the gap between germline ends came to 11 bases. This CDR3 is 15 amino acids long. CDR1 SGHRS and CDR2 YFSETQ come from the germline V gene. The entry originates in a study of cytomegalovirus exposure and HLA in healthy donors. Whole-study context: Falling in the Caucasian-associated ancestry cluster were 81% of approximately 410 genotyped donors.

General study points: An analysis was carried out at a later point. It showed that HLA-associated TCR beta chains were more clonally expanded than equally common non-associated chains.

V and J are TRBV5-1 and TRBJ1-3, with D possibly being TRBD1 (5 bases). The sample consisted of PBMCs. This clonotype was obtained from a man between 35 and 55 years old in good health and CMV-seronegative. CDR3 in DNA: TGCGCCAGCAGCCCCGGGGGGGGCTCTGGAAACACCATATATTTT. Its protein is CASSPGGGSGNTIYF.